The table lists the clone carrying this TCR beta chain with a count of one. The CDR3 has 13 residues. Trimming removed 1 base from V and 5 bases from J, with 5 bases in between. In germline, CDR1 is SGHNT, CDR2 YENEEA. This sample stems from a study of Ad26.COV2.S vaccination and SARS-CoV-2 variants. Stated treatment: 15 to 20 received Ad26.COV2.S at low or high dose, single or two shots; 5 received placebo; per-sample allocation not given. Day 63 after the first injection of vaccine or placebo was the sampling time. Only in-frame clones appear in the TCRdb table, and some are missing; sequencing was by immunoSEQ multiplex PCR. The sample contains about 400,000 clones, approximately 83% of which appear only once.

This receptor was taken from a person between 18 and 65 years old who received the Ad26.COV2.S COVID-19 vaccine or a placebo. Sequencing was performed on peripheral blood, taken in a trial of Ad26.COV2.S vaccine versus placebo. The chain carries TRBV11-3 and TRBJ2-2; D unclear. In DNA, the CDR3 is TGTGCCAGCAGCTTAGGGGCAACCGGGGAGCTGTTTTTT. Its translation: CASSLGATGELFF.